These 32 T cell receptor beta chains came from one sample sequenced in a study of cytomegalovirus exposure and HLA in healthy donors. PCR used 60 Vbeta primers and 13 Jbeta primers. Repertoires were generated with immunoSEQ multiplex PCR, while TCRdb's copy carries only in-frame clones and drops some. This sample lists about 190,000 clones; its ten largest clones have about 1%. Sequencing input: PBMCs. Receptor source: a woman in her twenties or thirties in good health and CMV-seropositive.

The rearrangement joins TRBV7-9 to TRBJ1-1; 9 bases fit TRBD1. V dropped 1 base and J dropped 7; count of bases not matched to a gene: 7. The CDR3 consists of 15 residues. Germline loops: CDR1 SEHNR, CDR2 FQNEAQ (reference sequence). Here the CDR3 reads CASSLVGQGKVEAFF. The CDR3 DNA reads TGTGCCAGCAGCTTAGTCGGACAGGGGAAGGTTGAAGCTTTCTTT. The full variable domain, in which reference TRBV7-9 and TRBJ1-1 provide the parts outside the CDR3, is DTGVSQNPRHKITKRGQNVTFRCDPISEHNRLYWYRQTLGQGPEFLTYFQNEAQLEKSRLLSDRFSAERPKGSFSTLEIQRTEQGDSAMYLCASSLVGQGKVEAFFGQGTRLTVV.

The genes are TRBV7-7 and TRBJ2-2; TRBD2 matches at 12 bases. CDR1 is SSHAT and CDR2 is FNYEAQ in the germline V gene (reference sequence). The CDR3 contains 19 residues. V was pared by 5 bases and J by 0 bases, with 10 bases of the junction left unmatched. Here the CDR3 reads CASSMGTSGPYTNTGELFF. The CDR3 DNA follows: TGTGCCAGCAGCATGGGGACTAGCGGGCCTTATACGAACACCGGGGAGCTGTTTTTT.

The chain recombines TRBV28 with TRBJ2-7; the D gene is possibly TRBD1 (7 bases). Germline V gene sequence: CDR1 MDHEN, CDR2 SYDVKM. V lost 5 bases to trimming and J lost 4 bases, with 12 bases between them. The CDR3 loop spans 13 amino acids. The CDR3 is CASSPGGSYEQYF. The CDR3, as DNA: TGTGCCAGCAGTCCAGGGGGGTCTTACGAGCAGTACTTC.

This chain joins TRBV28 and TRBJ2-7, with 10 bases that match TRBD2. After removal of 3 bases from V and 6 bases from J, the junction contained 2 bases not matched to a gene. There are 13 residues in the CDR3. Germline V lookup: CDR1 MDHEN, CDR2 SYDVKM. The CDR3 nucleotides are TGTGCCAGCAGTTTCACTAGCGGGATCGAGCAGTACTTC. Protein sequence: CASSFTSGIEQYF.

V gene TRBV27 combines with J gene TRBJ1-2; D not resolved. The CDR3 is 14 amino acids. The ends were cut back, 0 bases at V and 2 bases at J, with 7 bases in the middle. CDR1 is MNHEY, CDR2 SMNVEV, per germline (reference sequence). CDR3 sequence reads: CASSLSAGNYGYTF. As DNA, the CDR3 is TGTGCCAGCAGTTTATCGGCGGGAAACTATGGCTACACCTTC.

A note on this clone: Within the sample, other DNA sequences also encode this same CDR3. The chain uses TRBV6-1 and TRBJ2-5, with no clear D. CDR1 and CDR2 (germline): MNHNS, SASEGT. The germline V and J ends were trimmed by 6 bases and 0 bases, with 5 bases remaining between them. The CDR3 spans 12 residues. CDR3 nucleotides: TGTGCCAGCAGCCGGGACCAAGAGACCCAGTACTTC. Its protein product is CASSRDQETQYF.

In DNA, the CDR3 is TGTGCCAGCAGCCCTGCCGGGGGGCTGGGAGATCAGCCCCAGCATTTT. Amino acid sequence: CASSPAGGLGDQPQHF. The chain couples TRBV5-5 to TRBJ1-5, with D tentatively TRBD1 (6 bases). V lost 4 bases to trimming and J lost 5 bases, with 19 bases between them. CDR3 size: 16 residues. Germline V gene lookup returns CDR1 SGHKS and CDR2 YYEKEE (reference sequence). Full variable domain (rest looked up from reference TRBV5-5 and TRBJ1-5): DAGVTQSPTHLIKTRGQQVTLRCSPISGHKSVSWYQQVLGQGPQFIFQYYEKEERGRGNFPDRFSARQFPNYSSELNVNALLLGDSALYLCASSPAGGLGDQPQHFGDGTRLSIL.

The V gene is TRBV30, the J gene TRBJ1-2; 8 nucleotides match TRBD1. The CDR3 is 15 amino acids. Germline CDR1 and CDR2: GTSNPN and SVGIG (reference sequence). Germline trimming cut 5 bases from V and 1 base from J; bases unmatched to any gene: 9. CDR3 in amino acids: CAWEAYRGINYGYTF. CDR3 DNA sequence: TGTGCCTGGGAAGCTTACAGGGGGATTAACTATGGCTACACCTTC.

The V gene is TRBV7-6, the J gene TRBJ2-1; D gene ambiguous. The V gene lost 6 bases and the J gene lost 6 bases, with 15 bases spanning the gap. CDR1 is SGHVS, CDR2 FNYEAQ, per germline. The CDR3 length is 14 residues. The CDR3 loop reads CASSPSTAPNEQFF. CDR3 nucleotides: TGTGCCAGCAGTCCGAGTACCGCCCCCAATGAGCAGTTCTTC.

This chain uses TRBV9 with TRBJ2-3; 7 bases are a match to TRBD2. Germline lookup yields CDR1 SGDLS and CDR2 YYNGEE. The CDR3 is 17 residues long. V was clipped by 3 bases and J by 2 bases; unmatched bases: 12. The CDR3 DNA is TGTGCCAGCAGCGCCCCCAAACTAGCGAAGAACACAGATACGCAGTATTTT. Translating it yields CASSAPKLAKNTDTQYF.

The V call is TRBV10-3, the J call TRBJ1-5; D perhaps matches TRBD1 (6 bases). The V end was cut by 4 bases, the J end by 6 bases, with 13 bases between. The CDR3 covers 14 residues. Germline CDR1 ENHRY, CDR2 SYGVKD. The CDR3 is CAISAGQSAQPQHF. As DNA, the CDR3 is TGTGCCATCAGTGCAGGACAGTCGGCTCAGCCCCAGCATTTT.

The chain links TRBV10-1 to TRBJ2-1; D ambiguous. The CDR3 sequence is 11 residues long. In germline, CDR1 is WNHNN, CDR2 SYGVQD (reference sequence). Deletions cut 4 bases from V and 5 bases from J, with 3 bases between. The CDR3 DNA follows: TGCGCCAGCAGTGCCAACAATGAGCAGTTCTTC. Its protein is CASSANNEQFF.

Here the CDR3 DNA reads TGTGCCAGCAGCTTAGGTCCGGGACAGATATATAATTCACCCCTCCACTTT. Translation gives CASSLGPGQIYNSPLHF. The chain recombines TRBV11-2 with TRBJ1-6; 7 nucleotides line up with TRBD1. The CDR3 is made up of 17 amino acids. Germline V gives CDR1 SGHAT, CDR2 FQNNGV. J lost 4 bases, V lost 1 base, and 7 bases had no gene match.

V and J are TRBV4-1 and TRBJ1-5, with D perhaps matching TRBD1 (5 bases). This CDR3 comprises 15 residues. The V and J ends lost 0 bases and 3 bases respectively, with 9 bases between them. Germline V gene lookup returns CDR1 MGHRA and CDR2 YSYEKL. The chain's CDR3 is CASSQDGAANQPQHF. The CDR3 coding sequence is TGCGCCAGCAGCCAAGATGGGGCAGCCAATCAGCCCCAGCATTTT.

This chain connects TRBV6-5 to TRBJ2-5, with 8 bases lining up with TRBD2. Germline V gene sequence: CDR1 MNHEY, CDR2 SVGAGI. V was clipped by 3 bases and J by 6 bases; unmatched bases: 6. This CDR3 has 14 amino acids. The CDR3 protein is CASSYTAGEKTQYF. The CDR3 nucleotides read TGTGCCAGCAGTTATACAGCGGGAGAAAAGACCCAGTACTTC.

The chain uses TRBV7-2 and TRBJ2-2; 9 nucleotides agree with TRBD2. This CDR3 comprises 19 residues. Germline CDR1 is SGHTA and CDR2 is FQGNSA. V lost 1 base and J lost 5; bases outside the gene matches: 14. CDR3 sequence: CASSLVAGGPGLKTGELFF. The CDR3 nucleotides read TGTGCCAGCAGCTTAGTTGCGGGAGGGCCCGGGTTAAAGACCGGGGAGCTGTTTTTT.

This chain uses TRBV18 with TRBJ2-5, with 11 bases fitting TRBD1. The germline CDR1 and CDR2 sequences are KGHSH and LQKENI. This CDR3 comprises 15 residues. V lost 3 bases and J lost 4; bases outside the gene matches: 4. The CDR3 bases are TGTGCCAGCTCACCGGGGACAGGGGGAGGAGAGACCCAGTACTTC. Translated: CASSPGTGGGETQYF.

This chain uses TRBV19 with TRBJ1-2; 8 nucleotides match TRBD1. This CDR3 has 14 residues. Germline lookup yields CDR1 LNHDA and CDR2 SQIVND (reference sequence). V trimming: 5 bases; J trimming: 8 bases; junction bases outside the gene matches: 10. The CDR3 here is CASSDGQGAGGYTF. The CDR3 DNA reads as TGTGCCAGTAGTGATGGACAGGGCGCGGGAGGCTACACCTTC.

This rearrangement joins TRBV19 to TRBJ2-7; 8 bases fit TRBD1. With 6 bases clipped from V and 5 bases from J, the junction kept 6 bases outside the gene matches. The CDR3 is 13 amino acids. CDR1 and CDR2 (germline): LNHDA, SQIVND (reference sequence). Written as DNA, the CDR3 is TGTGCCAGTAGGAAACAGGGGGTCGACGAGCAGTACTTC. Translated: CASRKQGVDEQYF.

The chain employs TRBV7-9 and TRBJ2-2, with 7 bases fitting TRBD2. The CDR3 contains 16 residues. The trim removed 4 bases at V and 1 base at J, leaving 6 bases unmatched. The V gene's germline CDR1 is SEHNR and CDR2 FQNEAQ (reference sequence). CDR3 protein: CASSSRTSLNTGELFF. In DNA, the CDR3 is TGTGCCAGCAGCTCCCGGACTAGTCTGAACACCGGGGAGCTGTTTTTT.

The chain recombines TRBV9 with TRBJ2-7, with D unresolved. Germline values: CDR1 SGDLS, CDR2 YYNGEE. The CDR3 is 12 amino acids. Trimming cost V 0 bases and J 3 bases, with 4 bases left between them. The CDR3 spells CASSVDSYEQYF. The DNA of the CDR3 is TGTGCCAGCAGCGTAGACAGCTACGAGCAGTACTTC.

The chain is built from TRBV28 and TRBJ1-6, with 8 bases that match TRBD1. Germline CDR1 MDHEN, CDR2 SYDVKM. The V gene end was trimmed by 2 bases and the J gene end by 8 bases; junction bases not matched to a gene: 17. The CDR3 extends over 19 amino acids. The CDR3 is CASSLLSRAGGAWDSPLHF. DNA of the CDR3: TGTGCCAGCAGTTTACTTAGTAGGGCAGGGGGCGCATGGGATTCACCCCTCCACTTT.

The V and J genes are TRBV10-3 and TRBJ1-1, with no clear D. Trimming cost V 0 bases and J 0 bases, with 14 bases left between them. The CDR3 consists of 17 residues. CDR1 and CDR2 from the germline V gene are ENHRY and SYGVKD. CDR3 DNA sequence: TGTGCCATCAGTGAGTCCGCGGGGTTTGGGATGAACACTGAAGCTTTCTTT. Translated: CAISESAGFGMNTEAFF.

The CDR3 DNA sequence: TGTGCCAGCAGCTTAGGAGCGGGGGCTTTCTACGAGCAGTACTTC. Amino acid sequence: CASSLGAGAFYEQYF. V gene TRBV11-3 combines with J gene TRBJ2-7, with 8 bases lining up with TRBD2. Germline values: CDR1 SGHNT, CDR2 YENEEA. This CDR3 contains 15 residues. The ends lost 1 base at V and 3 bases at J; junction bases unmatched: 5. Variable domain in full (rest from reference TRBV11-3 and TRBJ2-7): EAGVVQSPRYKIIEKKQPVAFWCNPISGHNTLYWYLQNLGQGPELLIRYENEEAVDDSQLPKDRFSAERLKGVDSTLKIQPAELGDSAVYLCASSLGAGAFYEQYFGPGTRLTVT.

CDR3 residues: CASRPRTGTGSYEQYF. CDR3 DNA sequence: TGTGCCAGCAGACCCCGGACCGGGACTGGCTCCTACGAGCAGTACTTC. The chain combines TRBV27 with TRBJ2-7; possible D gene TRBD2, 6 bases. V lost 6 bases, J lost 0 bases, and 18 bases lay in between. CDR1 and CDR2 (germline): MNHEY, SMNVEV (reference sequence). The CDR3 spans 16 residues.

V and J are TRBV6-5 and TRBJ2-7; 8 nucleotides align to TRBD1. This CDR3 region has 16 residues. Looked up from germline, CDR1 is MNHEY and CDR2 is SVGAGI. J lost 2 bases, V lost 0 bases, and 6 bases had no gene match. CDR3 coding DNA: TGTGCCAGCAGTTACTCGATTGGACAGGGCGCCTACGAGCAGTACTTC. Its translation is CASSYSIGQGAYEQYF.

The chain joins TRBV28 to TRBJ1-6; 8 bases map to TRBD1. Germline CDR1 is MDHEN and CDR2 is SYDVKM. This CDR3 region has 12 residues. V gave up 6 bases and J gave up 12 bases; unmatched junction bases: 4. CDR3 amino acids: CASRLGQGPLHF. Written as DNA, the CDR3 is TGTGCCAGCAGACTCGGACAGGGACCCCTCCACTTT.

The chain links TRBV10-3 to TRBJ1-5, with 7 bases fitting TRBD1. The CDR3 sequence is 16 residues long. Germline V gives CDR1 ENHRY, CDR2 SYGVKD. J was trimmed by 3 bases and V by 8 bases; bases with no gene match: 13. CDR3 nucleotides: TGTGCCATCGGGAGCAGAACAGGGGCGAACAATCAGCCCCAGCATTTT. Protein: CAIGSRTGANNQPQHF.

V usage is TRBV25-1 and J usage is TRBJ1-6; no firm D call. Between the trimmed V and J ends, which lost 10 bases and 5 bases, there was a span of 12 bases. This CDR3 spans 13 amino acids. Germline V lookup: CDR1 MGHDK, CDR2 SYGVNS. Here the CDR3 reads CATHGRDNSPLHF. CDR3 DNA: TGTGCCACCCACGGGAGAGATAATTCACCCCTCCACTTT.

This chain uses TRBV29-1 with TRBJ1-3, with TRBD1 as a possible D gene (6 bases). Trimming pared 3 bases from V and 8 bases from J, leaving 14 bases between. CDR3 length equals 13 residues. The germline V gene encodes CDR1 SQVTM and CDR2 ANQGSEA. CDR3 protein: CSVERDRMDTIYF. CDR3 coding DNA: TGCAGCGTTGAGCGAGACAGGATGGACACCATATATTTT.

DNA of the CDR3: TGTGCCAGCAACCCGGGCAGGGCGTACGAGCAGTACTTC. The encoded protein is CASNPGRAYEQYF. V gene TRBV6-5 combines with J gene TRBJ2-7; TRBD1 might be the D (5 bases). The V gene lost 7 bases and the J gene lost 4 bases, with 14 bases spanning the gap. CDR3 length: 13 amino acids. From germline, CDR1 is MNHEY and CDR2 SVGAGI.

The chain is built from TRBV4-1 and TRBJ1-6, with no clear D. V shed 0 bases and J shed 6 bases, with 3 bases lying between them. CDR1 is MGHRA and CDR2 is YSYEKL in the germline V gene. This CDR3 is 13 amino acids long. CDR3 residues: CASSQDLNSPLHF. CDR3 DNA: TGCGCCAGCAGCCAAGACCTTAATTCACCCCTCCACTTT.